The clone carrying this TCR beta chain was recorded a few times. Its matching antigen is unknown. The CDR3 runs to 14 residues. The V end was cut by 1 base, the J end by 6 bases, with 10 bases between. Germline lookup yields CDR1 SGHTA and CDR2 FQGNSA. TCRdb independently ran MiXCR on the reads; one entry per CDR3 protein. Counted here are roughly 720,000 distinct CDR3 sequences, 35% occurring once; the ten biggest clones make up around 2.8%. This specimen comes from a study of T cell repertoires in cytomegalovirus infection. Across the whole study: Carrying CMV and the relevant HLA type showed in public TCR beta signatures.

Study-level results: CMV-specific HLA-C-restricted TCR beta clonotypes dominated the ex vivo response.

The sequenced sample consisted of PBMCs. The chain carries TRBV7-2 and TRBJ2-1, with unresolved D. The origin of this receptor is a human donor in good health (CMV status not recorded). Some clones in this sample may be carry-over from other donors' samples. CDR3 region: CASSLVRRPNEQFF. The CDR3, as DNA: TGTGCCAGCAGCTTAGTGAGGCGACCCAATGAGCAGTTCTTC. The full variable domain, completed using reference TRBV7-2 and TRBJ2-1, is GAGVSQSPSNKVTEKGKDVELRCDPISGHTALYWYRQSLGQGLEFLIYFQGNSAPDKSGLPSDRFSAERTGGSVSTLTIQRTQQEDSAVYLCASSLVRRPNEQFFGPGTRLTVL.